This entry concerns a single T cell receptor (beta chain). The entry originates in a study of cytomegalovirus exposure and HLA in healthy donors. Study background: Out of 150 million to 200 million T cells, an earlier analysis found 117 million unique TCR beta sequences in total.

The study ran its PCR with 60 Vbeta and 13 Jbeta primers. Per the original data handling: Among the unique TCR beta chains that a later analysis counted, around 82 million in all, about 11 million were shared. TCRdb's table, derived via immunoSEQ multiplex PCR, lists solely in-frame clones and lacks some. That table gives V, J and clone size, and the DNA gave D and trimming. Among 240,000 or so clones listed, about 81% were seen once. Trimming took off 5 bases at V and 0 bases at J, with 9 bases between the two ends. From germline, CDR1 is SGHRS and CDR2 YFSETQ. The CDR3 is made up of 13 amino acids. The receptor comes from a woman aged 55-69 years in good health and CMV-seropositive. Source material: PBMCs. The gene calls are TRBV5-1 and TRBJ2-7; D ambiguous. CDR3 DNA: TGCGCCAGCAGTGAAGAGAGCTCCTACGAGCAGTACTTC. Amino acids: CASSEESSYEQYF.